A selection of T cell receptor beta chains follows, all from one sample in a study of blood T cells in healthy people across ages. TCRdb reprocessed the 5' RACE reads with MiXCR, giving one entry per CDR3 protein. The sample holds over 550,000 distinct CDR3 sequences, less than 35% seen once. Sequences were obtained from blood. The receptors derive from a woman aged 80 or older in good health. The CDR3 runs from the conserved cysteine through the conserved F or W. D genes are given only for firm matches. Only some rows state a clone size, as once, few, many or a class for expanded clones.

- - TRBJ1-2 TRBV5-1 CASSLGEYYGYTF TGCGCCAGCAGCTTGGGAGAATACTATGGCTACACCTTC
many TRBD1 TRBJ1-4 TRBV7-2 CASSPPRGSGNEKLFF TGTGCCAGCAGCCCTCCCAGGGGGTCGGGTAATGAAAAACTGTTTTTT
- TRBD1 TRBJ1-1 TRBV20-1 CSAQDMDRSLRAFF TGCAGTGCCCAGGATATGGACAGGAGTTTACGAGCTTTCTTT
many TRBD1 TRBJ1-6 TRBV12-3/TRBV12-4 CASSFGTDNSPLHF TGTGCCAGCAGTTTCGGGACAGATAATTCACCCCTCCACTTT
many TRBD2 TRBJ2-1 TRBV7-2 CASSSGLAYNEQFF TGTGCCAGCAGCTCGGGACTAGCCTACAATGAGCAGTTCTTC
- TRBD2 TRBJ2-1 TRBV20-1 CSVPSGRTYNEQFF TGCAGTGTCCCCAGCGGGAGGACGTACAATGAGCAGTTCTTC
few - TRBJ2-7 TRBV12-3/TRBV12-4 CASSLGGPRREQYF TGTGCCAGCAGTTTAGGTGGGCCTCGCCGGGAGCAGTACTTC
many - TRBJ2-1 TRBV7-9 CASSLASGRHYNEQFF TGTGCCAGCAGCTTAGCGTCGGGACGCCACTACAATGAGCAGTTCTTC
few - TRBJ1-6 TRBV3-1 CASSQEDSLNSPLHF TGTGCCAGCAGCCAGGAGGACAGCTTGAATTCACCCCTCCACTTT
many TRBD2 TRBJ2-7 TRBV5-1 CASSVTSGGNDEQYF TGCGCCAGCAGCGTAACTAGCGGGGGGAACGACGAGCAGTACTTC
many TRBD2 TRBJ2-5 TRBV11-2 CASSLGSGGRETQYF TGTGCCAGCAGCTTAGGTAGCGGGGGACGCGAGACCCAGTACTTC
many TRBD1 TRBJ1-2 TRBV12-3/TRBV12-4 CASSPWTGTGDTGNYGYTF TGTGCCAGCAGTCCATGGACCGGGACAGGGGACACTGGAAACTATGGCTACACCTTC
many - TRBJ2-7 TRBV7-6 CASSPSGGEQYF TGTGCCAGCAGCCCATCCGGGGGCGAGCAGTACTTC